This T cell receptor (beta chain) was found in a study of T cells in Graves' hyperthyroidism and ophthalmopathy. Whole-study context: Peripheral blood was drawn at first diagnosis, prior to all treatment. Study-level points and caveats: Ophthalmopathy stood apart from stable hyperthyroidism in a 13 V-J model. Model-based prediction identified ophthalmopathy a median 6.5 months prior to its onset.

To note about this clonotype: What it binds is unknown.

Thyroid ultrasound, orbital computed tomography, clinical symptoms, and serum thyroxine and TRAb underpinned diagnoses. The germline V gene encodes CDR1 SNHLY and CDR2 FYNNEI. The V and J ends lost 3 bases and 4 bases respectively, with 14 bases between them. There are 15 residues in the CDR3. RNA transcripts provided the source from which TCR beta CDR3 regions were amplified. A first-round RT-PCR of the TCR CDR3 used the HTBI primer set. TCRdb recomputed calls from the multiplex PCR reads with MiXCR, one row per CDR3 protein. The repertoire holds 550,000 to 650,000 distinct CDR3 sequences, around 15% seen once, with about 14% in the top ten.

Sequencing was done on a sample of blood. The source is a woman between 35 and 50 years old with Graves' hyperthyroidism. This rearrangement joins TRBV2 to TRBJ2-3; possible D gene TRBD2, 6 bases. DNA of the CDR3: TGTGCCAGCAGTGATTTCGGCGGGAACTCAGATACGCAGTATTTT. Translated, it gives CASSDFGGNSDTQYF.